This TCR beta chain was profiled in a study of cytomegalovirus exposure and HLA in healthy donors (dated by TCRdb to about 2017). With regard to the full study: In an earlier analysis of fewer than 750 of the donors, roughly 300 Gb of sequence data and 120 million or so unique TCR beta sequences from about 180 million T cells were reported. Several DR-DQ haplotypes were treated as single units for association and clustering because of strong linkage in the cohort. In an earlier analysis of a few hundred of the donors, high-throughput TCR beta sequencing was used to judge whether each TCR beta V gene segment behaved as functional or pseudogenic. Every discovery cohort repertoire had been produced on one sequencing platform. Class I and class II HLA loci were covered by the typing at four-digit resolution. To predict cytomegalovirus infection status, the study combined high-throughput TCR immunosequencing, statistical association of individual TCRs with disease status, and machine learning. The T cell repertoires of 700 or so subjects were profiled by immunosequencing and related to cytomegalovirus serostatus. Among 398 genotyped donors of the cohort, an average of approximately 240,000 unique TCR beta nucleotide sequences was sequenced per donor, of which about 18% were non-productive. Approximately 310 gigabases of sequencing data and approximately 85 million unique TCR sequences were included in an early release covering about 700 HLA-typed donors. In a later analysis, previously published TCR beta repertoires from 550 to 700 donors were re-analyzed and high-resolution HLA genotyping was added so that TCR occurrence patterns could be studied. Donor age, sex, ethnicity and CMV serostatus were compiled together with the repertoire data. Among the roughly 400 genotyped donors, 81% belonged to the genetic ancestry cluster associated with self-reported Caucasian donors. Genome-wide SNP genotypes for about 65% of the 666 donors were used in a later genetic analysis, which treated that subset as a discovery cohort. The aim of the study was to test whether cataloging public T cell receptors could identify signatures of past pathogen exposure. Rather than drawing on any new phenotypic data, the later analysis identified candidate immune exposures from TCR beta sequences and the way those sequences occurred across donors. Besides the first cohort of around 670 subjects, a separate validation cohort made up of over a hundred different subjects was used. The number of typed donors differed by locus: about 620-630 for A, B, C, DRB1 and DQB1; some 500 for DQA1; about 600 for DPA1; and roughly 470 for DPB1. Overall study results and their limits: In the study, about 150 TCR beta chains were listed as associated with cytomegalovirus. The classifier was reported to diagnose cytomegalovirus status with high specificity and sensitivity in both the original cohort and the validation cohort. Three of the identified cytomegalovirus-associated TCR beta chains were confirmed in vitro to be specific for cytomegalovirus antigens. V-gene and J-gene trimming of TCR beta chains was associated with a missense DCLRE1C variant in a later genetic analysis, and the association was replicated in an independent cohort. Compared with the roughly 720-donor mean, donors in an Asian-associated ancestry cluster had fewer N-insertions in productive TCRs, according to a later genetic analysis. Because some donors lacked HLA typing at each locus, the association tests relied only on the typed subset. Assigning TCR associations to individual alleles was difficult when HLA alleles, especially DR and DQ, strongly co-occurred. Because the 87-base-pair reads could not distinguish some IMGT-functional V segments, including TRBV6-2 and TRBV6-3, those segments were excluded. According to the authors, the approach could potentially be generalized to other disease states and immunological phenotypes. Only TCR beta chains were sequenced in this cohort, and the absence of alpha or paired-chain data limited detectable features. Correlated functional status among segregating V segments might be attributable to linkage disequilibrium, but an unknown experimental factor could not be ruled out. Presence/absence analyses assumed roughly uniform sequencing depth across donors, an assumption that may not hold. According to a later analysis, parvovirus B19, influenza, CMV and Epstein-Barr virus appeared linked to several top co-occurrence clusters. The only immune exposure information available for the cohort was CMV serostatus. The earlier analysis of 587 of the donors excluded roughly 16 rarely observed V segments, including chromosome 9 orphons, because counts were too low. Across donors, most TCR sequences were observed very rarely, whereas some public TCRs were present in many individuals. Broadly in line with IMGT annotations, most TCR beta V segments showed up in productive rearrangements about 87% or about 30% of the time in an earlier analysis of several hundred of the donors. A later analysis found that TCR association rates varied across HLA loci, with DRB1 alleles showing the most associated TCRs and HLA-C alleles the fewest. In a later analysis, around 17,000 TCR beta sequences were associated with specific HLA alleles at a false discovery rate of 0.05. A group of highly shared sequence variants was considered likely to be a technical artifact of the sequencing pipeline. A later analysis found that most CMV-associated TCR beta chains appeared HLA-restricted, with HLA associations seemingly driven largely by CMV exposure. In a later analysis, HLA-associated TCR beta chains showed more clonal expansion and lower generation probabilities than non-associated chains that were equally common. A further reported finding was that TCR beta sequences accurately predicted the HLA-A and HLA-B alleles for most subjects in the first cohort.

The cohort was made up of about 670 healthy bone marrow donors. All cohort members were sampled while nominally healthy, although unrecorded immune exposures were likely present. The donor tested CMV seronegative and was one of the 352 seronegative cohort members. Each donor provided a peripheral blood sample, and peripheral blood mononuclear cells were used for TCR beta sequencing. The Qiagen DNeasy Blood Extraction Kit was used to extract genomic DNA from the blood cell samples. The library came from the immunoSEQ multiplex PCR assay. For the multiplex PCR, a mixture combining 60 forward primers for TCR Vbeta segments and 13 reverse primers for TCR Jbeta segments was used. The CDR3 region of rearranged TCR beta genes was amplified from genomic DNA by a multiplex PCR assay. Amplified TCR beta libraries were sequenced as 87-base-pair reads on the Illumina HiSeq System. In the original analysis: A later analysis tallied 80 million to 95 million unique TCR beta chains across the 666 repertoires, and some 12 million of those chains were shared by two or more donors. A nearest-neighbor algorithm error-corrected the raw reads and collapsed the reads into unique sequences, merging closely related sequences to remove PCR and sequencing errors. CDR3 sequences were aligned to IMGT reference sequences to assign V, D and J gene segments. Each retained sequence needed at least a six-nucleotide match to both a V gene segment and a J gene segment. A rearrangement was called productive if the CDR3 had no stop codons and remained in frame with V and J, and every other rearrangement was called non-productive. Following IMGT convention, CDR3 was defined as the stretch from the second conserved V-encoded cysteine to the conserved J-encoded phenylalanine. Sequences without an unambiguous match to a single V gene segment were excluded from the earlier analysis of approximately 600 of the donors. In an earlier analysis of 587 of the donors, V segments were called functional above 56.7% productive rearrangements and were called segregating when the between-donor standard deviation exceeded 5%. To diagnose cytomegalovirus status from the catalog of TCR beta chain sequences, a statistical classification framework was built. In a later analysis, V and J genes were assigned by comparing TCR nucleotide sequences against IMGT/GENE-DB human TR gene sequences. In a later analysis, CDR3 sequences and most-parsimonious VDJ recombination scenarios were assigned using the TCRdist pipeline. In a later analysis, each TCR beta chain was defined by its CDR3 amino acid sequence together with its V-gene family, and reads without a unique V-gene family were excluded. In a later analysis, 450 to 600 highly shared, low-generation-probability nucleotide sequences were removed to address suspected cross-contamination and a sequencing artifact. In a later analysis, a clonal expansion index was calculated for each public chain from normalized within-repertoire ranks of inferred template counts. In a later analysis, generation probabilities were computed using a VDJ recombination model fitted to out-of-frame rearrangements, and the results were checked against IGoR. In a later analysis, TCR-TCR, TCR-HLA and TCR-CMV co-occurrence was scored with hypergeometric tests, and a repertoire-size bias correction was applied to TCR pairs. In a later analysis, false discovery rates were estimated by permuting HLA or CMV assignments 20 times. In a later analysis, co-occurring TCRs were grouped with DBSCAN, and TCRdist sequence similarity was added when clustering was performed within HLA-allele-positive subsets. For co-occurrence clustering, repertoires with fewer than 30,000 or more than 120,000 public chains were excluded, along with 4 to 6 repertoires with anomalous nucleotide sharing. The table comes from immuneACCESS by way of TCRdb, which keeps in-frame sequences with V and J called. Part of the clones is missing from these tables; in studies checked, under half for an unresolved V gene and the rest for unknown reasons. Clone size and V and J calls were adopted from that table, with D and trimming inferred from the DNA. In all, the sample holds about 160,000 clones, and 79% of those were seen once. The top ten hold 2.1% of the sample.

In regard to this clone: Its recognized antigen is unknown. Nothing much larger sits one base from this clone, and base qualities are not available.

Reading the germline V gene gives CDR1 SGHRS and CDR2 YFSETQ. Measured from the cysteine to the phenylalanine, the CDR3 is 14 residues long. The read is trimmed to its CDR3 DNA, 42 bases read in frame from base 1. Trimming removed 0 bases from V and 7 bases from J, leaving 10 bases between the germline ends. Sequencing input: PBMCs. Here the chain combines TRBV5-1 and TRBJ2-2; matching of 6 bases hints at TRBD1 as the D gene. This TCR came from a man aged 35-49 years in good health and CMV-seronegative. The DNA sequence is as follows: TGCGCCAGCAGCTTGGCTACAGGGAACGGGGAGCTGTTTTTT. The encoded protein is CASSLATGNGELFF. Where the CDR3 stops, the reference TRBV5-1 and TRBJ2-2 genes take over; the full variable domain is KAGVTQTPRYLIKTRGQQVTLSCSPISGHRSVSWYQQTPGQGLQFLFEYFSETQRNKGNFPGRFSGRQFSNSRSEMNVSTLELGDSALYLCASSLATGNGELFFGEGSRLTVL.